This TCR beta chain was profiled in a study of identical twins. General study findings and limits: For out-of-frame alpha sequences shared by twins, low generation probability was in excess. Twins shared beta out-of-frame sequences in excess, but this excess was weaker.

This clonotype occurred many times. Its antigen is currently unknown. The CDR3 extends over 13 amino acids. Trimming left V 3 bases short and J 8 bases short, with 8 bases between. TCRdb redid the calling of the 5' RACE reads with MiXCR, one entry per CDR3 protein. The repertoire holds roughly 570,000 distinct CDR3 sequences, with roughly 9.5% as singletons. The data also belong to a second study, concerning yellow fever vaccine responses in identical twins. This second study notes: Twins' vaccine T cell responses were reported to seem partly convergent and partly personalized.

Sequenced material: PBMCs. This chain uses TRBV12-3 or TRBV12-4 with TRBJ1-6; maybe TRBD1 (6 bases). The receptor comes from a young woman in good health. The CDR3 region is CASSFPGDSPLHF. The CDR3 coding sequence is TGTGCCAGCAGTTTCCCAGGGGATTCACCCCTCCACTTT.